This is a list of T cell receptor beta chains from one sample in a study of untreated major depressive disorder. Only in-frame clones appear in the TCRdb table, and some are missing; sequencing was by immunoSEQ multiplex PCR. This sample has about 19,000 clones, with more than 85% found just once. Sequenced material: CD4+ T cells from PBMCs. The receptors originated from a woman between 40 and 50 years old with major depressive disorder. Both conserved end residues are part of each CDR3. The D gene is left open where the match is weak. The size field is filled for only some rows; it gives once, few, many or a size class.

V	D	size	J	CDR3	DNA
TRBV6-5	TRBD2	.	TRBJ2-1	CASSYGQTSGSGEQFF	TGTGCCAGCAGTTACGGTCAGACTAGCGGGAGTGGTGAGCAGTTCTTC
TRBV15	.	.	TRBJ1-2	CATSREITPNYGYTF	TGTGCCACCAGCAGAGAGATTACACCAAACTATGGCTACACCTTC
TRBV29-1	.	once	TRBJ1-1	CSVLRHSSSRNTEAFF	TGCAGCGTACTACGACATTCCTCGTCCAGGAACACTGAAGCTTTCTTT
TRBV4-1	.	.	TRBJ2-1	CASSRPNSYNEQFF	TGCGCCAGCAGCCGCCCCAACTCCTACAATGAGCAGTTCTTC
TRBV6-1	.	.	TRBJ2-2	CASLRGSNTGELFF	TGTGCCAGCTTGAGAGGGTCGAACACCGGGGAGCTGTTTTTT
TRBV9	TRBD2	.	TRBJ2-3	CASSVTSGSGFFGDTQYF	TGTGCCAGCAGCGTCACTAGCGGGAGCGGGTTTTTCGGAGATACGCAGTATTTT
TRBV5-1	TRBD2	once	TRBJ2-7	CASTQGGVAGGEQYF	TGCGCCAGCACCCAGGGCGGGGTTGCGGGAGGCGAGCAGTACTTC
TRBV29-1	.	.	TRBJ2-5	CSVEPTETQYF	TGCAGCGTTGAACCCACAGAGACCCAGTACTTC
TRBV5-1	TRBD2	once	TRBJ2-4	CASSETGTSASYGYF	TGCGCCAGCAGCGAAACCGGGACTAGCGCATCCTATGGGTACTTC
TRBV2	TRBD2	.	TRBJ2-3	CASTSGGGGHTDTQYF	TGTGCCAGCACCTCGGGAGGCGGGGGGCACACAGATACGCAGTATTTT
TRBV10-1	.	.	TRBJ1-2	CASSPSTGGGYTF	TGCGCCAGCAGTCCCTCGACAGGAGGGGGCTACACCTTC
TRBV15	.	.	TRBJ1-3	CATSKIGGSSGNTIYF	TGTGCCACCAGCAAAATCGGCGGGTCCTCTGGAAACACCATATATTTT
TRBV7-9	.	.	TRBJ2-7	CASSRGTGRNSDEQYF	TGTGCCAGCAGCCGAGGTACAGGGAGAAATTCCGACGAGCAGTACTTC
TRBV6-5	.	.	TRBJ2-3	CASSYGGTDTQYF	TGTGCCAGCAGTTACGGGGGGACAGATACGCAGTATTTT
TRBV30	TRBD1	.	TRBJ1-2	CAASGTDPYGYTF	TGTGCCGCTTCCGGGACAGACCCCTATGGCTACACCTTC
TRBV2	.	.	TRBJ1-3	CASTRPISSGNTIYF	TGTGCCAGCACGAGACCGATCTCCTCTGGAAACACCATATATTTT
TRBV6-5	.	.	TRBJ2-1	CASWTVYNEQFF	TGTGCCAGCTGGACCGTGTACAATGAGCAGTTCTTC
TRBV11-3	TRBD1	.	TRBJ1-2	CASSLGRTGNNYGYTF	TGTGCCAGCAGCTTGGGAAGGACAGGGAACAACTATGGCTACACCTTC
TRBV19	.	few	TRBJ1-4	CASRPLQGRDEKLFF	TGTGCCAGTAGGCCGCTACAGGGAAGAGATGAAAAACTGTTTTTT
TRBV11-3	.	.	TRBJ1-4	CASSLGRFNEKLFF	TGTGCCAGCAGCTTAGGACGGTTTAATGAAAAACTGTTTTTT
TRBV18	.	.	TRBJ1-1	CASSPQLGEAFF	TGTGCCAGCTCACCACAGCTCGGAGAAGCTTTCTTT
TRBV5-6	TRBD1	.	TRBJ2-4	CASSIPGQGKNIQYF	TGTGCCAGCAGCATACCGGGACAGGGGAAAAACATTCAGTACTTC
TRBV30	.	.	TRBJ2-1	CAWRGRGAHNEQFF	TGTGCCTGGAGGGGAAGGGGGGCGCACAATGAGCAGTTCTTC
TRBV6-1	.	.	TRBJ1-4	CASSNPGVEKLFF	TGTGCCAGCAGTAACCCCGGGGTTGAAAAACTGTTTTTT
TRBV14	.	.	TRBJ2-7	CASSQDLTSYEQYF	TGTGCCAGCAGCCAAGACCTCACTAGCTACGAGCAGTACTTC